The 26 T cell receptor beta chains reported below all come from one sample, sequenced in a study of T cells in localized non-small cell lung cancer. This table comes from immunoSEQ multiplex PCR, and its TCRdb copy is limited to in-frame clones, with some not included. This sample carries over 45,000 clones, 70% to 90% of them seen once, and the ten largest clones take less than 25%. The sequenced sample was peripheral blood, obtained before any cancer treatment. These receptors originate from a man aged 40-75 years with stage I squamous cell lung carcinoma.

This clone was detected only a few times. This sequence joins TRBV28 and TRBJ2-3, with 8 bases that match TRBD2. The CDR3 length is 15 residues. Trimming took 6 bases from V and 1 from J; bases not matched to a gene: 6. The germline CDR1 and CDR2 sequences are MDHEN and SYDVKM. DNA for the CDR3: TGTGCCAGCAGCCTAGCGGGTTCGGGCACAGATACGCAGTATTTT. Amino acids: CASSLAGSGTDTQYF.

The V call is TRBV15, the J call TRBJ2-5; D unresolved. Germline lookup yields CDR1 LNHNV and CDR2 YYDKDF (reference sequence). This CDR3 has 15 amino acids. V dropped 0 bases and J dropped 4 bases, with 12 bases sitting between them. This chain's CDR3 is CATSREGAVGETQYF. CDR3 sequence (DNA): TGTGCCACCAGCAGAGAGGGCGCGGTAGGAGAGACCCAGTACTTC. The variable domain in full, completed from reference TRBV15 and TRBJ2-5, reads DAMVIQNPRYQVTQFGKPVTLSCSQTLNHNVMYWYQQKSSQAPKLLFHYYDKDFNNEADTPDNFQSRRPNTSFCFLDIRSPGLGDTAMYLCATSREGAVGETQYFGPGTRLLVL.

This chain's CDR3 is CASSQEVPATNQPQHF. In nucleotides, the CDR3 is TGCGCCAGCAGCCAAGAGGTCCCCGCTACCAATCAGCCCCAGCATTTT. The chain carries TRBV4-1 and TRBJ1-5; D is unresolved. Germline-derived CDR1 and CDR2 are MGHRA and YSYEKL. V was cut by 0 bases and J by 3 bases, with 12 bases left in between. The length of the CDR3 is 16 residues.

The table lists this clone with a few counts. The chain links TRBV18 to TRBJ1-1; D uncertain. The germline V and J ends were trimmed by 3 bases and 2 bases, with 7 bases remaining between them. CDR1 is KGHSH and CDR2 is LQKENI in the germline V gene. The CDR3 runs 13 residues. Here the CDR3 DNA reads TGTGCCAGCTCACCCCAGGTTAACACTGAAGCTTTCTTT. It yields the protein CASSPQVNTEAFF.

The chain joins TRBV11-3 to TRBJ1-2; no definite D call. V was pared by 0 bases and J by 0 bases, with 11 bases between. The CDR3 spans 16 residues. The germline CDR1 and CDR2 sequences are SGHNT and YENEEA. The CDR3 loop is CASSLDADRANYGYTF. The DNA of the CDR3 is TGTGCCAGCAGCTTAGACGCGGACCGGGCTAACTATGGCTACACCTTC.

The chain joins TRBV6-7 to TRBJ2-1; a possible D gene is TRBD2 (7 bases). TRBV6-7 is given ORF status, its function remaining uncertain. The CDR3 is made up of 20 amino acids. Trimming stripped 6 bases from V and 0 bases from J, with 27 bases between. The CDR3 loop reads CASRGGLRDETLSSYNEQFF. The CDR3 nucleotides are TGTGCCAGCAGGGGGGGGCTCCGGGACGAAACCCTAAGCTCCTACAATGAGCAGTTCTTC.

The chain couples TRBV29-1 to TRBJ2-3; TRBD2 matches at 8 bases. The CDR3 extends over 13 amino acids. V shed 4 bases, J shed 6 bases, and the junction held 6 bases outside the gene matches. CDR1 and CDR2 (germline): SQVTM, ANQGSEA. The CDR3 loop reads CSVAASGWDTQYF. Written as DNA, the CDR3 is TGCAGCGTTGCCGCTAGCGGGTGGGATACGCAGTATTTT.

This sequence joins TRBV5-4 and TRBJ2-1, with 10 bases identical to TRBD1. The J segment lost 4 bases and the V segment lost 4 bases, leaving 5 bases of the junction unmatched. From germline, CDR1 is SGHNT and CDR2 YYREEE (reference sequence). This CDR3 has 15 amino acids. The CDR3 DNA sequence: TGTGCCAGCAGCCAGGACAGGGGGAGGTACAATGAGCAGTTCTTC. This encodes CASSQDRGRYNEQFF.

This chain links TRBV4-3 with TRBJ2-7, with 9 bases matching TRBD1. Germline CDR1 and CDR2: LGHNA and YSLEER. Losses at the gene ends were 1 base for V and 5 bases for J; bases not matched to a gene: 3. This CDR3 has 14 residues. CDR3 nucleotide sequence: TGCGCCAGCAGCCAAGGGGGACAGGGCGACGAGCAGTACTTC. Translating it yields CASSQGGQGDEQYF.

This chain joins TRBV7-2 and TRBJ2-7, with TRBD1 as a possible D gene (6 bases). The CDR3 totals 17 residues. V was clipped by 3 bases and J by 1 base, with 19 bases between them. The germline V gene has CDR1 SGHTA and CDR2 FQGNSA. Written as DNA, the CDR3 is TGTGCCAGCAGCTTTATAACCCGACAGGCGGTTTCCTACGAGCAGTACTTC. Its protein is CASSFITRQAVSYEQYF. The full variable domain, in which reference TRBV7-2 and TRBJ2-7 provide the parts outside the CDR3, is GAGVSQSPSNKVTEKGKDVELRCDPISGHTALYWYRQSLGQGLEFLIYFQGNSAPDKSGLPSDRFSAERTGGSVSTLTIQRTQQEDSAVYLCASSFITRQAVSYEQYFGPGTRLTVT.

The chain couples TRBV28 to TRBJ2-1; 8 nucleotides line up with TRBD1. The V gene end was trimmed by 3 bases and the J gene end by 4 bases; junction bases not matched to a gene: 5. Germline V CDR1 and CDR2: MDHEN, SYDVKM. The CDR3 covers 15 residues. The CDR3 loop reads CASSLPGQVYNEQFF. As DNA, the CDR3 is TGTGCCAGCAGTTTGCCGGGACAGGTATACAATGAGCAGTTCTTC.

The chain links TRBV6-6 to TRBJ2-1; D may be TRBD1 (6 bases). The germline CDR1 and CDR2 sequences are MNHNY and SVGAGI (reference sequence). V gave up 8 bases and J gave up 3 bases, with 14 bases separating them. The CDR3 is 14 amino acids. CDR3 bases: TGTGCCAGCGCCTCCACAGGGAGCTACAATGAGCAGTTCTTC. It is translated as CASASTGSYNEQFF.

The chain combines TRBV28 with TRBJ2-4; D ambiguous. The germline V gene encodes CDR1 MDHEN and CDR2 SYDVKM. CDR3 size: 16 residues. Trimming took 3 bases from V and 0 from J, leaving 12 bases between them. This CDR3 reads CASSLVAGVAKNIQYF. DNA of the CDR3: TGTGCCAGCAGTTTGGTGGCAGGAGTAGCCAAAAACATTCAGTACTTC.

This clone is a singleton in its sample. This sequence joins TRBV9 and TRBJ2-7, with D hard to call. Trimming cost V 0 bases and J 1 base, with 17 bases left between them. CDR1 SGDLS and CDR2 YYNGEE come from the germline V gene. This CDR3 spans 17 amino acids. The CDR3 spells CASSVGANAARSYEQYF. CDR3 nucleotides: TGTGCCAGCAGCGTAGGGGCTAACGCGGCCCGATCCTACGAGCAGTACTTC.

The V and J genes are TRBV29-1 and TRBJ1-1; tentatively, D is TRBD1 (5 bases). The CDR3 consists of 11 residues. V shed 3 bases and J shed 7 bases, with 9 bases lying between them. Per the germline V gene, CDR1 is SQVTM and CDR2 is ANQGSEA. CDR3 in DNA: TGCAGCGTTGACGGACAACTTGAAGCTTTCTTT. This codes for CSVDGQLEAFF.

The rearrangement links TRBV9 to TRBJ2-2; D is perhaps TRBD2 (6 bases). Germline CDR1 is SGDLS and CDR2 is YYNGEE. The CDR3 totals 14 residues. Trimming pared 3 bases from V and 6 bases from J, leaving 12 bases between. CDR3: CASSAQEGPGELFF. CDR3 nucleotide sequence: TGTGCCAGCAGCGCCCAGGAGGGGCCCGGGGAGCTGTTTTTT.

The V call is TRBV25-1, the J call TRBJ1-5, with 8 bases identical to TRBD1. V gave up 6 bases and J gave up 7 bases; unmatched junction bases: 14. Germline-derived CDR1 and CDR2 are MGHDK and SYGVNS. This CDR3 comprises 16 residues. The CDR3, as DNA: TGTGCCAGCAGAGGGACAGGCGGGTTAGGCGAACAGCCCCAGCATTTT. Amino acids: CASRGTGGLGEQPQHF.

The genes are TRBV27 and TRBJ2-3; the D gene could be TRBD1 or TRBD2 (5 bases each). The CDR3 extends over 16 amino acids. The germline gives CDR1 MNHEY, CDR2 SMNVEV (reference sequence). V was cut by 2 bases and J by 4 bases, with 16 bases left in between. The CDR3 DNA is TGTGCCAGCAGTTTAGGTCCCTCAGGGAGAGCAGATACGCAGTATTTT. It is translated as CASSLGPSGRADTQYF.

V gene TRBV30 combines with J gene TRBJ1-1, with D perhaps matching TRBD1 (6 bases). The CDR3 has 12 amino acids. Germline V gene lookup returns CDR1 GTSNPN and CDR2 SVGIG (reference sequence). V dropped 8 bases and J dropped 3 bases, with 13 bases sitting between them. CDR3 residues: CAHHREYTEAFF. As DNA, the CDR3 is TGTGCCCACCACAGGGAGTACACTGAAGCTTTCTTT.

The rearrangement uses TRBV18 and TRBJ1-5; TRBD1 matches 7 bases. The CDR3 is made up of 15 amino acids. The V and J ends lost 5 bases and 3 bases, in that order; junction bases with no gene match: 7. Per germline, CDR1 KGHSH and CDR2 LQKENI. The CDR3 is CASSEGASDNQPQHF. The DNA of the CDR3 is TGTGCCAGCTCAGAGGGGGCTTCCGACAATCAGCCCCAGCATTTT.

The chain uses TRBV7-9 and TRBJ2-7, with a weak D call TRBD1 (6 bases). The CDR3 runs 14 residues. The V gene lost 5 bases and the J gene lost 1 base, with 12 bases spanning the gap. CDR1 is SEHNR, CDR2 FQNEAQ, per germline (reference sequence). The CDR3 spells CASSDTGTSYEQYF. The CDR3, as DNA: TGTGCCAGCAGCGATACCGGGACATCCTACGAGCAGTACTTC.

This rearrangement joins TRBV19 to TRBJ2-6; TRBD1 matches at 8 bases. The CDR3 length is 16 residues. Losses at the gene ends were 4 bases for V and 2 bases for J; bases not matched to a gene: 4. Germline loops: CDR1 LNHDA, CDR2 SQIVND (reference sequence). CDR3 in amino acids: CASSTPGGPGANVLTF. Written as DNA, the CDR3 is TGTGCCAGTAGTACACCAGGGGGCCCTGGGGCCAACGTCCTGACTTTC.

The V gene is TRBV6-5, the J gene TRBJ1-5, with no clear D. The CDR3 extends over 13 amino acids. Between the trimmed V and J ends, which lost 5 bases and 7 bases, there was a span of 12 bases. Germline V CDR1 and CDR2: MNHEY, SVGAGI. The DNA for the CDR3 is TGTGCCAGCAGTCTCCAGACAAGCCAGCCCCAGCATTTT. The encoded protein is CASSLQTSQPQHF.

This chain connects TRBV29-1 to TRBJ2-5, with 10 bases aligning to TRBD1. V lost 5 bases to trimming and J lost 5 bases; unmatched junction nucleotides: 8. Looked up from germline, CDR1 is SQVTM and CDR2 is ANQGSEA. The CDR3 is made up of 14 amino acids. The CDR3 nucleotides read TGCAGCGTTCTCCTGGGGACAGGGGAGGAGACCCAGTACTTC. The encoded protein is CSVLLGTGEETQYF.

The chain joins TRBV19 to TRBJ2-7; TRBD2 matches 7 bases. Germline V gene sequence: CDR1 LNHDA, CDR2 SQIVND (reference sequence). The CDR3 consists of 14 residues. V shed 4 bases, J shed 2 bases, and the junction held 5 bases outside the gene matches. The CDR3 loop reads CASSTRGRAYEQYF. In DNA form, the CDR3 reads TGTGCCAGTAGTACCCGGGGGAGGGCCTACGAGCAGTACTTC.

V and J are TRBV11-2 and TRBJ2-3; D not resolved. This CDR3 region has 14 residues. Germline V lookup: CDR1 SGHAT, CDR2 FQNNGV. V lost 1 base, J lost 3 bases, and 8 bases lay in between. CDR3 protein: CASSLGFGTDTQYF. CDR3 DNA sequence: TGTGCCAGCAGCTTAGGATTCGGGACAGATACGCAGTATTTT.